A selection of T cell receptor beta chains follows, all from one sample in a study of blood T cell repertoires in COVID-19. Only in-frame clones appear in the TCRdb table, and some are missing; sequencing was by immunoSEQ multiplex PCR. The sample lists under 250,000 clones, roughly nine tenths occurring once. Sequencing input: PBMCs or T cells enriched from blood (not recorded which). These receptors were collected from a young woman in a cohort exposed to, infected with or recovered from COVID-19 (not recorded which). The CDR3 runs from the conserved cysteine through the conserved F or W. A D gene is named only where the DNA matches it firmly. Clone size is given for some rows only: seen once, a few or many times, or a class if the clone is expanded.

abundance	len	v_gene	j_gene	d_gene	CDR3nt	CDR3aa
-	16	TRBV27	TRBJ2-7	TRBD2	TGTGCCAGCAGTTTATCTAGCGGGAGAAGAAGCTACGAGCAGTACTTC	CASSLSSGRRSYEQYF
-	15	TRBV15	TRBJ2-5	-	TGTGCCACCAGCAGAGACAGGGTAGTCCAAGAGACCCAGTACTTC	CATSRDRVVQETQYF
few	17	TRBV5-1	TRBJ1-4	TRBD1	TGCGCCAGCAGCTTGACCCTAGGGACAGGCTCCAATGAAAAACTGTTTTTT	CASSLTLGTGSNEKLFF
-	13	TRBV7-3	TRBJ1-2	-	TGTGCCAGCAGCTTGGACACTAACTATGGCTACACCTTC	CASSLDTNYGYTF
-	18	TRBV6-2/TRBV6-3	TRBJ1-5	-	TGTGCCAGCAGTTACCCCACTCAGGGCACCACGGGCAATCAGCCCCAGCATTTT	CASSYPTQGTTGNQPQHF
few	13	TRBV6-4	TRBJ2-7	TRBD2	TGTGCCAGCAGTGACTCGGGGACTAGCGAGCAGTACTTC	CASSDSGTSEQYF
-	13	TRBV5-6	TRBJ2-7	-	TGTGCCAGCAGCTTGGTGACGGACTATGAGCAGTACTTC	CASSLVTDYEQYF
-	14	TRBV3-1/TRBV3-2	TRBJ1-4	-	TGTGCCAGCAGTTACGGGATCTATGGTGAAAAACTGTTTTTT	CASSYGIYGEKLFF
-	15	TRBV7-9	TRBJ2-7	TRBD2	TGTGCCAGCAGCTTAGTACTAGCGGGATTCGACGAGCAGTACTTC	CASSLVLAGFDEQYF
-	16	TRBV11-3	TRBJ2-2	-	TGTGCCAGCAGCTTAGCTATGACAGTAATCACCGGGGAGCTGTTTTTT	CASSLAMTVITGELFF
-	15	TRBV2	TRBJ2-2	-	TGTGCCAGCAGTTACAGGGAGGGGGACACCGGGGAGCTGTTTTTT	CASSYREGDTGELFF
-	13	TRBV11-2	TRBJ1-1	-	TGTGCCAGCACCCCCCGGGGGGACACTGAAGCTTTCTTT	CASTPRGDTEAFF
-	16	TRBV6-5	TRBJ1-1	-	TGTGCCAGCAGTTACTCCGGGGGGCGGCCGGACACTGAAGCTTTCTTT	CASSYSGGRPDTEAFF
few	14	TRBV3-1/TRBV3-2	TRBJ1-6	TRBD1	TGTGCCAGCAGCCCCGGACAGGGAACCTCACCCCTCCACTTT	CASSPGQGTSPLHF
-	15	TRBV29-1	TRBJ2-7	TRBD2	TGCAGCGTTGAACTGGTGTCTGCCGGGAGGTACGAGCAGTACTTC	CSVELVSAGRYEQYF
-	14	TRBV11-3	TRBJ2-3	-	TGTGCCAGCAGCTTAATGCTAGACACAGATACGCAGTATTTT	CASSLMLDTDTQYF
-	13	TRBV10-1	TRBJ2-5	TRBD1	TGCGCCAGCAGTGTTGACAGGGGAGAGACCCAGTACTTC	CASSVDRGETQYF
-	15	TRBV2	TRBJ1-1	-	TGTGCCAGCAGGGCTGACAGAGAGCCTAACACTGAAGCTTTCTTT	CASRADREPNTEAFF
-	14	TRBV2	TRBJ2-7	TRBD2	TGTGCCAGCAGTCCGGGAGGACTAGCGGTCGAGCAGTACTTC	CASSPGGLAVEQYF
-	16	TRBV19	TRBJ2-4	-	TGTGCCAGTAGTACATCAGGGTGGGTAGGGGCAAACATTCAGTACTTC	CASSTSGWVGANIQYF
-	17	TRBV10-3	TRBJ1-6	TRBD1	TGTGCCATCAGTGACACCTCGAGACAGGGGACCAACTCACCCCTCCACTTT	CAISDTSRQGTNSPLHF
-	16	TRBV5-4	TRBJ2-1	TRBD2	TGTGCCAGCTCCGGAGTGAGCGGGGGGGCCTACAATGAGCAGTTCTTC	CASSGVSGGAYNEQFF
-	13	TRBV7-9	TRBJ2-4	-	TGTGCCAGCAGCGGACTGGGAGGAAGGGATCAGTACTTC	CASSGLGGRDQYF
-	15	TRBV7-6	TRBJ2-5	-	TGTGCCAGCAGCTTAGCGGATTCGAGGGCGGAGACCCAGTACTTC	CASSLADSRAETQYF
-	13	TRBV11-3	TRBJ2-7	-	TGTGCCAGCAGTTCAGGGGTCCCCTACGAGCAGTACTTC	CASSSGVPYEQYF
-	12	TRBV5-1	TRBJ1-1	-	TGCGCCAGCAGCATTGGGGGGACTGAAGCTTTCTTT	CASSIGGTEAFF
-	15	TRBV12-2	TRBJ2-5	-	TGTGCAAGTCGCTGGGGAGCGGGATACCAAGAGACCCAGTACTTC	CASRWGAGYQETQYF
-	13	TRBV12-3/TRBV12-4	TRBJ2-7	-	TGTGCCAGCTCAATGGACAGCTACTACGAGCAGTACTTC	CASSMDSYYEQYF
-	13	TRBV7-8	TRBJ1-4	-	TGTGCCAGCAGGCCCGAAAACAGGGAATCACTGTTTTTT	CASRPENRESLFF
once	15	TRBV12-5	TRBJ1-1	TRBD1	TGTGCTAGTGGTTTGGCCGGGACAGAGAACACTGAAGCTTTCTTT	CASGLAGTENTEAFF
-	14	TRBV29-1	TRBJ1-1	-	TGCAGCGTTGATTTCCGCGCCTTGAACACTGAAGCTTTCTTT	CSVDFRALNTEAFF
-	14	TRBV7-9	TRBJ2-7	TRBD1	TGTGCCAGCAGCCCGGACAGGTCTTACTACGAGCAGTACTTC	CASSPDRSYYEQYF
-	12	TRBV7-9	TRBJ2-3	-	TGTGCCAGCAGACCTAATTCGGATACGCAGTATTTT	CASRPNSDTQYF
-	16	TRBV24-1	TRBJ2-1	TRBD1	TGTGCCACCAGTGATTCGCTGACAGGGCCCATTCGAAAGCAGTTCTTC	CATSDSLTGPIRKQFF
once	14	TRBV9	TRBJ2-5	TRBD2	TGTGCCAGCAGCGAAGCGGGGGGGCGTGAGACCCAGTACTTC	CASSEAGGRETQYF
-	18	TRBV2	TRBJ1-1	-	TGTGCCAGCAGTGATTCTTTTGGGGGGTCAGTACCCGACGGTGAAGCTTTCTTT	CASSDSFGGSVPDGEAFF
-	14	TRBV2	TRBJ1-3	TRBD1	TGTGCCAGCAGTCCGGGACAGGGGGGGAACACCATATATTTT	CASSPGQGGNTIYF
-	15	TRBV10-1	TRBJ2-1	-	TGCGCCAGCATCGGACTATTTGACGCGAGGAATGAGCAGTTCTTC	CASIGLFDARNEQFF
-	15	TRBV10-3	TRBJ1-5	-	TGTGCCACCAGAGGGTGGCAGGAGGGCCTTCAGCCCCAGCATTTT	CATRGWQEGLQPQHF
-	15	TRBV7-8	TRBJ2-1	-	TGTGCCAGCAGCCCGGACACAGGCTCCTACAATGAGCAGTTCTTC	CASSPDTGSYNEQFF
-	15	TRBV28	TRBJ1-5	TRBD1	TGTGCCAGCAGGGATGGGACAGGGGGAGGTCAGCCCCAGCATTTT	CASRDGTGGGQPQHF
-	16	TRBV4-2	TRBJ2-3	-	TGTGCCAGCAGCCAAGTCGGGGGAGGTAAGGCAGATACGCAGTATTTT	CASSQVGGGKADTQYF
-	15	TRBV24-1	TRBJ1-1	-	TGTGCCACCAGTGGGGAACGGGGGGGGAACACTGAAGCTTTCTTT	CATSGERGGNTEAFF
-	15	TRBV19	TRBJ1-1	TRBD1	TGTGCCAGTAGTACCCGGACAGGAATGAACACTGAAGCTTTCTTT	CASSTRTGMNTEAFF
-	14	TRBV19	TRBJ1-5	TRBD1	TGTGCCAGTAGACCGACAGGGGCAGGGCAGCCCCAGCATTTT	CASRPTGAGQPQHF
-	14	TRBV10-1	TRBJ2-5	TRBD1	TGCGCCAGCAGTGAGTCGGCAGGGGGAGAGACCCAGTACTTC	CASSESAGGETQYF
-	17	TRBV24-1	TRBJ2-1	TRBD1	TGTGCCACCAGTGATTCACAGGGGGCCCTCTCCTACAATGAGCAGTTCTTC	CATSDSQGALSYNEQFF
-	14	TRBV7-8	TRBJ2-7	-	TGTGCCAGCACCCGGGTAGAGGTCAGCCACGAGCAGTACTTC	CASTRVEVSHEQYF
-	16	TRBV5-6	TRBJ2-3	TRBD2	TGTGCCAGCAGCCGCGATAGCGGGGGACTCACAGATACGCAGTATTTT	CASSRDSGGLTDTQYF
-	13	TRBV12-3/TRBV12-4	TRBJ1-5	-	TGTGCCAGCAGCCCCTCACAAAATCAGCCCCAGCATTTT	CASSPSQNQPQHF
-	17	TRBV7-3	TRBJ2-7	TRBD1	TGTGCCAGCAGCTTAGGGACAGGGGGATTTGGGTCCTACGAGCAGTACTTC	CASSLGTGGFGSYEQYF
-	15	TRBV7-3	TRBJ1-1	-	TGTGCCAGCAGCTTAAGGGGCCCCATGAACACTGAAGCTTTCTTT	CASSLRGPMNTEAFF
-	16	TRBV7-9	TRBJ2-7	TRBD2	TGTGCCAGCAGCTCCAGACCTTTGGGACTAGCCGAAGAGCAGTACTTC	CASSSRPLGLAEEQYF
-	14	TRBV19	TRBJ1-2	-	TGTGCCAGTAGTATAGGGGCACGGAAGACTGGCTACACCTTC	CASSIGARKTGYTF
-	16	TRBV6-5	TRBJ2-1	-	TGTGCCAGCAGTTACTCTGGCGGAACCTACTACAATGAGCAGTTCTTC	CASSYSGGTYYNEQFF
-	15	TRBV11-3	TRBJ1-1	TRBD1	TGTGCCAGCAGCCGAGGGACAGGGGGGAACACTGAAGCTTTCTTT	CASSRGTGGNTEAFF
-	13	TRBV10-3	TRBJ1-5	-	TGTGCCATCAGTGTCGGTACGGATCAGCCCCAGCATTTT	CAISVGTDQPQHF